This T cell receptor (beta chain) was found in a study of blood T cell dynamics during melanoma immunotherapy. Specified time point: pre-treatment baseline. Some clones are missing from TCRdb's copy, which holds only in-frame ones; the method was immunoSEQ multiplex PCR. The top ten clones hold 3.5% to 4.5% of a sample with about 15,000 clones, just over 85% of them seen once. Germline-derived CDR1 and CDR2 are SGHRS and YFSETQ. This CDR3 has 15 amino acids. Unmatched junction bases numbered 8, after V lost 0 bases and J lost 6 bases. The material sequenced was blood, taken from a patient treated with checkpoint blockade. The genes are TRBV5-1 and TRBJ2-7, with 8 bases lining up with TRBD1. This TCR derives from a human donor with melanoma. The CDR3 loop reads CASSLVAGGQSEQYF. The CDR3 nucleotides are TGCGCCAGCAGCTTGGTGGCAGGGGGCCAGTCCGAGCAGTACTTC.